One and the same sample provided the 27 T cell receptor beta chains below, sequenced in a study of beta chain features in type 1 diabetes (dated by TCRdb to the late 2010s). Broader findings and caveats from the paper: In all four CD4+ subsets, TCRB CDR3 length was moderately but significantly shorter in type 1 diabetes patients.

Library prep was done by the immunoSEQ multiplex PCR assay. All of the isolated RNA was reverse transcribed with the High Capacity cDNA Reverse Transcription Kit, so expressed TCRB transcripts were sequenced. TCRdb limited this immuneACCESS table to in-frame rearrangements with V and J called. A share of clones is missing; checked studies link under half to unresolved V genes, and the rest is unexplained. The sample table records 310,000 or so clones; around 16% of these occur just once. The ten largest clones represent approximately 0.015% of the sample. No cognate antigen is known for these TCRs. Sequenced sample: naive CD4+ T cells from blood. The sample's cell subset or site, from its label and the paper: true naive CD4+ T cells. Receptors were obtained from a man aged 18 to 30 with type 1 diabetes.

This clone was recorded a few times. The chain recombines TRBV7-2 with TRBJ2-7; TRBD1 might be the D (5 bases). The length of the CDR3 is 15 residues. The ends were cut back, 2 bases at V and 2 bases at J, with 13 bases in the middle. The germline V gene encodes CDR1 SGHTA and CDR2 FQGNSA. The DNA of the CDR3 is TGTGCCAGCAGCTTAAGAAGACAGCCTCCCTACGAGCAGTACTTC. It codes for CASSLRRQPPYEQYF.

This clone was counted a few times. V and J are TRBV7-9 and TRBJ1-5; 7 bases fit TRBD1. This CDR3 is built from 15 residues. CDR1 is SEHNR and CDR2 is FQNEAQ in the germline V gene (reference sequence). The V gene end was trimmed by 5 bases and the J gene end by 0 bases; junction bases not matched to a gene: 4. CDR3 region: CASSRDSYSNQPQHF. Here the CDR3 DNA reads TGTGCCAGCAGCCGGGACAGTTATAGCAATCAGCCCCAGCATTTT.

The chain is built from TRBV6-6 and TRBJ1-5; maybe TRBD1 (5 bases). Trimming removed 2 bases at V and 7 bases at J, with 15 bases between. Germline V gives CDR1 MNHNY, CDR2 SVGAGI (reference sequence). The CDR3 sequence is 15 residues long. The CDR3, as DNA: TGTGCCAGCAGTTACGATGGCAGGGTTGGGCAGCCCCAGCATTTT. Amino acids: CASSYDGRVGQPQHF.

This clone has just a few counts. The chain joins TRBV5-1 to TRBJ2-7, with TRBD2 as a possible D gene (6 bases). Germline-derived CDR1 and CDR2 are SGHRS and YFSETQ. CDR3 length: 14 amino acids. Trimming removed 3 bases at V and 2 bases at J, with 12 bases between. CDR3 amino acids: CASSSGTGAYEQYF. Written as DNA, the CDR3 is TGCGCCAGCAGCTCGGGGACGGGGGCCTACGAGCAGTACTTC.

In this sample, this clone turned up a few times. The chain carries TRBV4-1 and TRBJ1-5, with D perhaps matching TRBD1 (6 bases). V was clipped by 0 bases and J by 4 bases, with 13 bases between them. CDR1 MGHRA and CDR2 YSYEKL come from the germline V gene. CDR3 length: 16 amino acids. The CDR3 bases are TGCGCCAGCAGCCAAGAGCGGGGAGGGGGGAATCAGCCCCAGCATTTT. Translating gives CASSQERGGGNQPQHF.

The rearrangement joins TRBV14 to TRBJ1-4; no reliable D call. The CDR3 loop spans 16 amino acids. Trimming stripped 2 bases from V and 8 bases from J, with 18 bases between. CDR1 and CDR2 from the germline V gene are SGHDN and FVKESK. This CDR3 is CASSQFLPFGREKLFF. DNA for the CDR3: TGTGCCAGCAGCCAATTCTTACCATTTGGGAGGGAAAAACTGTTTTTT.

The chain recombines TRBV7-9 with TRBJ2-3; 7 bases are a match to TRBD2. Losses at the gene ends were 5 bases for V and 1 base for J; bases not matched to a gene: 15. CDR1 is SEHNR and CDR2 is FQNEAQ in the germline V gene (reference sequence). The CDR3 extends over 18 amino acids. This CDR3 is CASSRANGIAGRTDTQYF. CDR3 nucleotide sequence: TGTGCCAGCAGCCGAGCCAACGGGATAGCGGGCCGCACAGATACGCAGTATTTT.

The chain combines TRBV28 with TRBJ1-5; no clear D. Germline V gives CDR1 MDHEN, CDR2 SYDVKM. Trimming left V 4 bases short and J 3 bases short, with 10 bases between. The CDR3 consists of 14 residues. The CDR3 loop reads CASSSGLNNQPQHF. The CDR3 bases are TGTGCCAGCAGTTCCGGGTTGAACAATCAGCCCCAGCATTTT.

This clone was seen only a few times. The chain employs TRBV2 and TRBJ2-2; tentative D call: TRBD2 (5 bases). This CDR3 spans 12 amino acids. The V gene's germline CDR1 is SNHLY and CDR2 FYNNEI. V lost 4 bases and J 8 bases, leaving 8 bases between the germline ends. The DNA of the CDR3 is TGTGCCAGCAGTGCGAGGGATGGGGAGCTGTTTTTT. It encodes CASSARDGELFF.

This chain connects TRBV4-1 to TRBJ2-1, with D uncertain. The V end lost 1 base, the J end lost 6 bases, and 13 bases lay between the germline ends. Germline V gives CDR1 MGHRA, CDR2 YSYEKL. The CDR3 length is 15 residues. The CDR3 DNA follows: TGCGCCAGCAGCCAAGTAAGCGCTCAAGGCAATGAGCAGTTCTTC. Amino acid sequence: CASSQVSAQGNEQFF.

The chain has TRBV9 and TRBJ2-3; TRBD2 agrees at 12 bases. CDR3 length: 16 amino acids. Germline V gene sequence: CDR1 SGDLS, CDR2 YYNGEE. V lost 4 bases to trimming and J lost 3 bases; unmatched junction nucleotides: 6. The CDR3 region has the DNA TGTGCCAGCAGCCCTAGCGGGGGGGCCTCGACAGATACGCAGTATTTT. Translating gives CASSPSGGASTDTQYF.

This clone was counted between two and nine times. The V and J genes are TRBV5-8 and TRBJ1-5; tentative D call: TRBD1 (5 bases). CDR1 is SGHTS and CDR2 is YDEGEE in the germline V gene. This CDR3 is built from 17 residues. The ends were cut back, 4 bases at V and 0 bases at J, with 17 bases in the middle. The CDR3 nucleotides read TGTGCCAGCAGCCCCCTCGGGACTGCTTATAGCAATCAGCCCCAGCATTTT. Residues: CASSPLGTAYSNQPQHF.

The chain recombines TRBV18 with TRBJ2-7; 9 nucleotides match TRBD2. CDR3 length: 15 amino acids. V shed 5 bases, J shed 7 bases, and the junction held 12 bases outside the gene matches. Germline CDR1 and CDR2: KGHSH and LQKENI. CDR3 bases: TGTGCCAGCTCATTCAGCGGGAGGACCCAAGAAGAGCAGTACTTC. As protein: CASSFSGRTQEEQYF.

The chain joins TRBV11-2 to TRBJ2-1, with TRBD2 identical over 13 bases. Germline loops: CDR1 SGHAT, CDR2 FQNNGV. Trimming cost V 5 bases and J 2 bases; bases outside gene matches: 9. The CDR3 runs 18 residues. The CDR3: CASSARGGLAGTYNEQFF. The CDR3 coding sequence is TGTGCCAGCAGCGCCCGGGGGGGACTAGCGGGAACCTACAATGAGCAGTTCTTC.

The chain joins TRBV7-2 to TRBJ2-5; 7 nucleotides agree with TRBD2. The CDR3 runs 14 residues. Trimming cost V 5 bases and J 1 base; bases outside gene matches: 4. Germline CDR1 is SGHTA and CDR2 is FQGNSA. The CDR3 nucleotides read TGTGCCAGCAGCCCGGGGAGGGTCCAAGAGACCCAGTACTTC. This codes for CASSPGRVQETQYF. Filled out from reference TRBV7-2 and TRBJ2-5, the complete variable domain reads GAGVSQSPSNKVTEKGKDVELRCDPISGHTALYWYRQSLGQGLEFLIYFQGNSAPDKSGLPSDRFSAERTGGSVSTLTIQRTQQEDSAVYLCASSPGRVQETQYFGPGTRLLVL.

This chain connects TRBV28 to TRBJ1-1; maybe TRBD1 (5 bases). The CDR3 is 14 residues long. Trimming left V 5 bases short and J 1 base short, with 11 bases between. Germline CDR1 and CDR2: MDHEN and SYDVKM. CDR3 protein: CASSSGGGNTEAFF. CDR3 nucleotides: TGTGCCAGCAGTAGCGGGGGAGGGAACACTGAAGCTTTCTTT.

This clone showed up just a few times. The V gene is TRBV7-2, the J gene TRBJ1-6; 8 positions match TRBD1. Germline V CDR1 and CDR2: SGHTA, FQGNSA. The trim removed 5 bases at V and 5 bases at J, leaving 8 bases unmatched. This CDR3 has 16 amino acids. The CDR3 protein is CASSPGGRGHNSPLHF. CDR3 DNA: TGTGCCAGCAGCCCCGGAGGCAGGGGGCATAATTCACCCCTCCACTTT. The full variable domain, rest sourced from reference TRBV7-2 and TRBJ1-6, is GAGVSQSPSNKVTEKGKDVELRCDPISGHTALYWYRQSLGQGLEFLIYFQGNSAPDKSGLPSDRFSAERTGGSVSTLTIQRTQQEDSAVYLCASSPGGRGHNSPLHFGNGTRLTVT.

This clone was counted between two and nine times. The V call is TRBV7-2, the J call TRBJ2-7; D may be TRBD2 (6 bases). This CDR3 region has 13 residues. V was cut by 4 bases and J by 3 bases, with 10 bases left in between. Germline V lookup: CDR1 SGHTA, CDR2 FQGNSA. The CDR3 sequence: CASSYTGDYEQYF. CDR3 sequence (DNA): TGTGCCAGCAGCTATACGGGGGACTACGAGCAGTACTTC.

The J gene is TRBJ1-1, the V gene TRBV5-6; perhaps TRBD1 as D (6 bases). The V end lost 4 bases, the J end lost 4 bases, and 23 bases lay between the germline ends. There are 17 residues in the CDR3. Germline CDR1 is SGHDT and CDR2 is YYEEEE. The CDR3 bases are TGTGCCAGCAGCATGATAATGCCAGGGGCGGGCGGCACTGAAGCTTTCTTT. Residues: CASSMIMPGAGGTEAFF.

The chain joins TRBV28 to TRBJ2-1; 11 nucleotides match TRBD1. CDR1 MDHEN and CDR2 SYDVKM come from the germline V gene. The J segment lost 8 bases and the V segment lost 7 bases, leaving 4 bases of the junction unmatched. This CDR3 contains 13 residues. As DNA, the CDR3 is TGTGCCAGCAAGGACAGGGGGCGGTATGAGCAGTTCTTC. Translated: CASKDRGRYEQFF.

The chain couples TRBV27 to TRBJ2-3, with a possible D match to TRBD2 (5 bases). The V end was cut by 1 base, the J end by 6 bases, with 11 bases between. Looked up from germline, CDR1 is MNHEY and CDR2 is SMNVEV (reference sequence). The CDR3 runs to 14 residues. The chain's CDR3 is CASSLWVALDTQYF. CDR3 DNA sequence: TGTGCCAGCAGTTTATGGGTAGCGCTCGATACGCAGTATTTT.

This chain links TRBV4-1 with TRBJ2-7; D is ambiguous. Trimming left V 0 bases short and J 2 bases short, with 11 bases between. Germline V gives CDR1 MGHRA, CDR2 YSYEKL. The CDR3 consists of 15 residues. CDR3 DNA sequence: TGCGCCAGCAGCCAAGAGGGCGCCTTACCCTACGAGCAGTACTTC. Amino acid sequence: CASSQEGALPYEQYF.

The J gene is TRBJ2-5, the V gene TRBV5-4, with D maybe TRBD2 (6 bases). Germline CDR1 is SGHNT and CDR2 is YYREEE (reference sequence). The V and J ends lost 3 bases and 4 bases respectively, with 13 bases between them. The CDR3 length is 14 residues. This chain's CDR3 is CASSSPGGAETQYF. In DNA, the CDR3 is TGTGCCAGCAGCTCCCCCGGGGGTGCAGAGACCCAGTACTTC.

In its sample, this clone was seen a few times. V and J are TRBV18 and TRBJ2-3; 10 bases are shared with TRBD1. J lost 5 bases, V lost 3 bases, and 2 bases had no gene match. The germline gives CDR1 KGHSH, CDR2 LQKENI. This CDR3 has 14 residues. CDR3 DNA: TGTGCCAGCTCACCCCGGGACAGGGGAGATACGCAGTATTTT. It yields the protein CASSPRDRGDTQYF.

This chain connects TRBV5-1 to TRBJ1-2; 9 nucleotides match TRBD1. This CDR3 spans 15 amino acids. CDR1 and CDR2 (germline): SGHRS, YFSETQ. V shed 4 bases, J shed 4 bases, and the junction held 8 bases outside the gene matches. The CDR3 loop reads CASSRSGTGFYGYTF. The CDR3 nucleotides are TGCGCCAGCAGCCGATCCGGGACAGGGTTCTATGGCTACACCTTC.

The table lists this clone with a few counts. The chain recombines TRBV7-2 with TRBJ2-5; possible D gene TRBD1, 6 bases. The V end was cut by 4 bases, the J end by 0 bases, with 15 bases between. The CDR3 has 16 residues. Per the germline V gene, CDR1 is SGHTA and CDR2 is FQGNSA. CDR3 in DNA: TGTGCCAGCAGCTCAACCCGGGACACCGACCAAGAGACCCAGTACTTC. It yields the protein CASSSTRDTDQETQYF.

This clone was detected a few times. This sequence joins TRBV5-4 and TRBJ2-1, with TRBD1 matching over 8 bases. CDR3 length: 16 residues. CDR1 is SGHNT, CDR2 YYREEE, per germline (reference sequence). V shed 0 bases, J shed 6 bases, and the junction held 8 bases outside the gene matches. The CDR3 nucleotides are TGTGCCAGCAGCTTGGTTCGGGACAGGAACTTCAATGAGCAGTTCTTC. This translates into CASSLVRDRNFNEQFF.